This TCR beta chain was captured by sequencing in a study of human thymus T cells. Produced via immunoSEQ multiplex PCR; TCRdb's table is partial and in-frame only. In the table there are roughly 77,000 clones, 85% to 95% of which are singletons. Resections were taken during corrective heart surgery, and the thymus tissue came from these. The donors were infants in Finland with congenital heart defects, otherwise immunologically healthy. This CDR3 spans 15 amino acids. The V end was cut by 2 bases, the J end by 3 bases, with 13 bases between. Per the germline V gene, CDR1 is MDHEN and CDR2 is SYDVKM. The rearrangement joins TRBV28 to TRBJ2-5; possible D gene TRBD1, 6 bases. The sequence was collected from a girl less than two years old with a congenital heart defect but otherwise immunologically healthy. The material sequenced was thymus tissue. CDR3 protein: CASSLPRTEKETQYF. CDR3 coding DNA: TGTGCCAGCAGTTTACCCAGGACAGAGAAAGAGACCCAGTACTTC.